This T cell receptor beta chain is drawn from a study of T-cell reconstitution after alpha-beta-depleted transplantation in children. The study's findings and limits: Reportedly, roughly two months post-transplant, alpha-beta T cells arose from several hundred expanded graft clones. Day-60 TCRbeta diversity that was high in some patients was derived from surviving recipient T cells and thymic progenitors. Diversity and T-cell counts at one year after transplant derived mostly from new T cells.

A word on this clonotype: What it recognizes is unknown.

Trimming took 8 bases from V and 3 from J, leaving 21 bases between them. This CDR3 spans 16 amino acids. Unique molecular identifiers were incorporated during preparation of the TCRbeta library. One entry per CDR3 protein, called by TCRdb with MiXCR from the PCR reads. The sample lists around 580,000 distinct CDR3 sequences, about 23% occurring once. This sequence originates from a boy younger than two who had a stem cell transplant for acute myeloid leukemia, so the T cells may come from the graft donor. This specimen consisted of PBMCs, mostly from graft donor cells, obtained 360 days after TCRalphabeta/CD19-depleted stem cell transplant. V is TRBV12-3 or TRBV12-4 and J is TRBJ2-3, with D possibly matching TRBD1 (6 bases). The chain's CDR3 is CASSRGPWEKTDTQYF. The CDR3 DNA reads TGTGCCAGCTCCAGGGGCCCTTGGGAGAAAACAGATACGCAGTATTTT.